The T cell receptor beta chain described here comes from a study of blood T cell repertoires in COVID-19. Libraries were prepared by immunoSEQ multiplex PCR; TCRdb keeps only in-frame clonotypes and omits some of them. Among just under 250,000 clones listed, around 88% were seen once. Trimming left V 0 bases short and J 8 bases short, with 11 bases between. CDR1 is LGHDT, CDR2 YNNKEL, per germline (reference sequence). The CDR3 has 13 amino acids. This sequence was found in a woman in her thirties who had recovered from COVID-19. The material sequenced was peripheral blood. The chain joins TRBV3-1 (or the pseudogene TRBV3-2) to TRBJ2-7; the D is unclear. This chain's CDR3 is CASSQDRAPKQYF. CDR3 DNA: TGTGCCAGCAGCCAAGATCGAGCCCCTAAGCAGTACTTC.